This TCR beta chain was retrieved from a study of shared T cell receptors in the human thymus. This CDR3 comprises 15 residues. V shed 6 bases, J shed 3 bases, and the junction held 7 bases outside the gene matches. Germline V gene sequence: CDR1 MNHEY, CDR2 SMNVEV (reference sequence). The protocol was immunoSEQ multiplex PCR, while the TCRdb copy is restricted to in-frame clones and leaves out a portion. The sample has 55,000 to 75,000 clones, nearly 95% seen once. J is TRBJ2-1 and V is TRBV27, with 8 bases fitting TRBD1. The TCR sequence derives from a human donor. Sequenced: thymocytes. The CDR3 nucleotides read TGTGCCAGCAGGAAAGACAGGGGAGGCTACAATGAGCAGTTCTTC. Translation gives CASRKDRGGYNEQFF.